This T cell receptor (beta chain) was observed in a study of beta chain features in type 1 diabetes. The sequenced template was cDNA made from the entire isolated RNA. This table comes from immunoSEQ multiplex PCR, and its TCRdb copy is limited to in-frame clones, with some not included. There are 300,000 or so clones in the sample; under 8.5% occur only once, and less than 0.5% lies in the top ten. Blood was drawn once from each donor into heparinised tubes. The draws averaged around 110 mL. This clone was observed a handful of times. Its antigen is as yet unknown. General study findings and limits: Reduced insertions and increased deletions marked VDJ junctions in type 1 diabetes patients. Cells with high TCR expression could be over-represented by cDNA sequencing.

Trimming removed 5 bases from V and 5 bases from J; junction bases left unmatched: 14. CDR1 is SGHTA, CDR2 FQGNSA, per germline. This CDR3 has 17 amino acids. This chain links TRBV7-2 with TRBJ2-2; 7 positions match TRBD2. Sequenced: central memory CD4+ T cells from blood. The clonotype originates from a woman between 18 and 30 years old in good health. This chain's CDR3 is CASSTQTGTMGTGELFF. As DNA, the CDR3 is TGTGCCAGCAGCACGCAGACCGGGACTATGGGGACCGGGGAGCTGTTTTTT.